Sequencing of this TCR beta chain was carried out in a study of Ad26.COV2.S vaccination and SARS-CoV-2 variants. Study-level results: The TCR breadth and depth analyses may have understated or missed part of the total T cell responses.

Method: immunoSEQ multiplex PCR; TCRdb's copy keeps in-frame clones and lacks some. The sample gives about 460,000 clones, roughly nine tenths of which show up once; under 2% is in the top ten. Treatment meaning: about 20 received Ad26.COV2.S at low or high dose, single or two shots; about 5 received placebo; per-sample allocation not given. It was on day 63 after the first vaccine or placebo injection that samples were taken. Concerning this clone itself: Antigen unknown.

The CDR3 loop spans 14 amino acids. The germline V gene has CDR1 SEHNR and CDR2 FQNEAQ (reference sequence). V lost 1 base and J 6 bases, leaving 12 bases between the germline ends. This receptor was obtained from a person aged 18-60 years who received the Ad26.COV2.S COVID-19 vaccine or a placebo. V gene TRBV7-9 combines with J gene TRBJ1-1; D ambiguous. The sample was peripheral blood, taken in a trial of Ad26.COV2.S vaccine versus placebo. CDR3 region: CASSLDQLTAEAFF. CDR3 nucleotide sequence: TGTGCCAGCAGCTTAGACCAACTAACGGCTGAAGCTTTCTTT.